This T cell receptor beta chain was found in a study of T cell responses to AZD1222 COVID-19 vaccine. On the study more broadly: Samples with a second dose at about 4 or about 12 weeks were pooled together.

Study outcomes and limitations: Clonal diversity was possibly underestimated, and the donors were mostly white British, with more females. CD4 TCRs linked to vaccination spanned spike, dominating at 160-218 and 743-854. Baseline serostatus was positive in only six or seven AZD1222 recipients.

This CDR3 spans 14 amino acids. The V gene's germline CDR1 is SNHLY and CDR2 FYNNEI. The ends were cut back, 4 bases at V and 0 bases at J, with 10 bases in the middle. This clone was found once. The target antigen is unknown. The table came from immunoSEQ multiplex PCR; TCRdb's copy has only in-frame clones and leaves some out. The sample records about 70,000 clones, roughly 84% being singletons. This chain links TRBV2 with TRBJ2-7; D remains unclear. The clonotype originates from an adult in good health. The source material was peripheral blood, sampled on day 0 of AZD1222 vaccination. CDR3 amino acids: CASSGFSSSYEQYF. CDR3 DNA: TGTGCCAGCAGTGGGTTCTCCAGCTCCTACGAGCAGTACTTC.